This entry concerns a single T cell receptor beta chain. Germline loops: CDR1 LGHDT, CDR2 YNNKEL (reference sequence). The CDR3 totals 14 residues. The V gene lost 7 bases and the J gene lost 3 bases, with 13 bases spanning the gap. Per the original data handling: Amplification with reference gene primers provided the estimates of nucleated cell counts. The assay was immunoSEQ multiplex PCR, and TCRdb's table has in-frame clones only and misses some. The V and J calls and clone size are taken from that table; D and trimming were inferred from the DNA. The table shows tens of thousands of clones, with around nine tenths occurring only once. These data originate in a study of blood T cell repertoires in COVID-19. The wider study: Collection of acute and convalescent COVID-19 samples took place in the United States, Italy and Spain. T cells, B-cell-depleted T cells, or PBMCs supplied cDNA or gDNA.

The chain recombines TRBV3-1 (or the pseudogene TRBV3-2) with TRBJ1-5; the D gene is possibly TRBD1 (5 bases). Material for sequencing was peripheral blood. The receptor was derived from a man in his forties or fifties with active or convalescent COVID-19. CDR3 region: CASNLGGSNQPQHF. The CDR3 DNA reads as TGTGCCAGCAACCTGGGGGGTTCCAATCAGCCCCAGCATTTT.